The 29 T cell receptor beta chains given below trace back to one sample, sequenced in a study of molecular identifiers for immune sequencing clone quantification. Via MiXCR, TCRdb re-called the PCR reads, giving one row per CDR3 protein. Among around 480,000 distinct CDR3 sequences listed, about 25% were seen once. The sequencing input was naive CD8+ T cells from blood, with Jurkat cell RNA spiked in. Subset reported: FACS-sorted CD8+CD4-CCR7+CD45RA+ naive T cells. Every receptor here comes from a human donor in good health. Some libraries in this study had Jurkat cell RNA spiked in.

This clonotype came up many times. This sequence joins TRBV13 and TRBJ2-7; 8 nucleotides line up with TRBD2. Per germline, CDR1 PRHDT and CDR2 FYEKMQ (reference sequence). J gave up 3 bases and V 9 bases, and 13 bases lay outside the gene matches. There are 15 residues in the CDR3. The chain's CDR3 is CASSAQRESDYEQYF. As DNA, the CDR3 is TGTGCCAGTTCTGCCCAGCGGGAGTCAGACTACGAGCAGTACTTC. The whole variable domain, filled in from reference TRBV13 and TRBJ2-7, reads AAGVIQSPRHLIKEKRETATLKCYPIPRHDTVYWYQQGPGQDPQFLISFYEKMQSDKGSIPDRFSAQQFSDYHSELNMSSLELGDSALYFCASSAQRESDYEQYFGPGTRLTVT.

This clonotype was counted only a few times. The chain recombines TRBV28 with TRBJ1-2; D is unclear. Looked up from germline, CDR1 is MDHEN and CDR2 is SYDVKM. The CDR3 spans 15 residues. V was pared by 8 bases and J by 4 bases, with 20 bases between. CDR3 coding DNA: TGTGCCAGCGGAGGGTGGCAGTCCCAAAGCTATGGCTACACCTTC. It translates to CASGGWQSQSYGYTF.

The V call is TRBV29-1, the J call TRBJ1-4, with 7 bases fitting TRBD1. The germline gives CDR1 SQVTM, CDR2 ANQGSEA. With V trimmed by 7 bases and J by 7 bases, 9 bases remained unmatched. This CDR3 is built from 13 residues. CDR3 DNA sequence: TGCAGCGCCTCGACAGGGTTGAGTGAAAAACTGTTTTTT. Amino acid sequence: CSASTGLSEKLFF.

The chain carries TRBV27 and TRBJ2-7, with unresolved D. V was trimmed by 8 bases and J by 3 bases, leaving 20 bases between them. Germline lookup yields CDR1 MNHEY and CDR2 SMNVEV (reference sequence). CDR3 size: 15 residues. The CDR3 bases are TGTGCCAGCTGCCCCGACGGTTCGCTTCTCTACGAGCAGTACTTC. Amino acids: CASCPDGSLLYEQYF.

This clonotype was seen only a few times. The rearrangement uses TRBV20-1 and TRBJ1-2; 8 nucleotides agree with TRBD1. CDR1 DFQATT and CDR2 SNEGSKA come from the germline V gene (reference sequence). CDR3 length: 14 amino acids. V lost 6 bases to trimming and J lost 2 bases; unmatched junction nucleotides: 8. The CDR3 spells CSAPPTGENYGYTF. DNA of the CDR3: TGCAGTGCCCCACCGACAGGGGAAAACTATGGCTACACCTTC.

V is TRBV4-3 and J is TRBJ2-7; a possible D gene is TRBD1 (6 bases). The CDR3 contains 15 residues. Germline CDR1 and CDR2: LGHNA and YSLEER. The V end lost 0 bases, the J end lost 0 bases, and 9 bases lay between the germline ends. The CDR3 DNA reads as TGCGCCAGCAGCCAAGAGGACAGAAACTCCTACGAGCAGTACTTC. Translation: CASSQEDRNSYEQYF.

This chain uses TRBV9 with TRBJ1-2, with TRBD1 matching 8 bases. Trimming cost V 4 bases and J 7 bases; bases outside gene matches: 12. Germline assignment: CDR1 SGDLS and CDR2 YYNGEE. The CDR3 has 15 residues. The CDR3 loop is CASSPTGGRGPGYTF. DNA for the CDR3: TGTGCCAGCAGCCCCACAGGGGGTAGGGGTCCTGGCTACACCTTC.

The rearrangement links TRBV28 to TRBJ2-1, with D tentatively TRBD1 (6 bases). This CDR3 region has 16 residues. The V end lost 5 bases, the J end lost 6 bases, and 20 bases lay between the germline ends. The V gene's germline CDR1 is MDHEN and CDR2 SYDVKM. CDR3 in DNA: TGTGCCAGCAGTCACCGGACAGAGCTACCCCTCAATGAGCAGTTCTTC. As protein: CASSHRTELPLNEQFF.

The CDR3 protein is CASSTGGGTDTQYF. Here the CDR3 DNA reads TGTGCCAGTAGTACAGGGGGGGGCACAGATACGCAGTATTTT. The chain links TRBV19 to TRBJ2-3; D is perhaps TRBD1 or TRBD2 (7 bases each). Germline CDR1 is LNHDA and CDR2 is SQIVND (reference sequence). The CDR3 contains 14 residues. V dropped 4 bases and J dropped 1 base, with 9 bases sitting between them. Using reference TRBV19 and TRBJ2-3 for the parts outside the CDR3, the full variable domain is DGGITQSPKYLFRKEGQNVTLSCEQNLNHDAMYWYRQDPGQGLRLIYYSQIVNDFQKGDIAEGYSVSREKKESFPLTVTSAQKNPTAFYLCASSTGGGTDTQYFGPGTRLTVL.

In its sample, this clonotype was seen many times. The chain joins TRBV11-2 to TRBJ2-5; a weak D match, TRBD1 (6 bases). This CDR3 is built from 14 residues. CDR1 and CDR2 (germline): SGHAT, FQNNGV. Trimming took 5 bases from V and 4 from J, leaving 14 bases between them. This chain's CDR3 is CASSPEAGAETQYF. The DNA for the CDR3 is TGTGCCAGCAGCCCCGAAGCAGGGGCAGAGACCCAGTACTTC.

This clonotype was seen more than once but under ten times. The chain is built from TRBV19 and TRBJ2-3, with D maybe TRBD1 (5 bases). The germline CDR1 and CDR2 sequences are LNHDA and SQIVND (reference sequence). CDR3 length: 13 amino acids. The V gene lost 10 bases and the J gene lost 3 bases, with 14 bases spanning the gap. The CDR3 DNA reads TGTGCCACCTGGGGCAGGGCGACAGATACGCAGTATTTT. It specifies CATWGRATDTQYF.

This sequence joins TRBV20-1 and TRBJ2-3; 7 positions match TRBD1. This CDR3 is built from 17 residues. Trimming at V came to 0 bases and at J to 6 bases, leaving 15 bases not matched to a gene. Germline lookup yields CDR1 DFQATT and CDR2 SNEGSKA (reference sequence). In DNA form, the CDR3 reads TGCAGTGCTAGAGATGACTACGCCGGGACAGCCCTCGATACGCAGTATTTT. Translation: CSARDDYAGTALDTQYF.

In regard to this clonotype: Possible read error: a much larger clone is one base away. V and J are TRBV28 and TRBJ2-3; a possible D gene is TRBD2 (5 bases). The V gene's germline CDR1 is MDHEN and CDR2 SYDVKM. The CDR3 spans 16 residues. Trimming stripped 3 bases from V and 2 bases from J, with 15 bases between. CDR3: CASSFGPAAITDTQYF. The CDR3, as DNA: TGTGCCAGCAGTTTTGGACCAGCGGCTATCACAGATACGCAGTATTTT.

This clonotype was counted a few times. The chain combines TRBV28 with TRBJ2-7, with a possible D match to TRBD2 (6 bases). Germline loops: CDR1 MDHEN, CDR2 SYDVKM. Trimming stripped 2 bases from V and 7 bases from J, with 24 bases between. The CDR3 is 17 residues long. The CDR3 is CASSLTPVGDLGGEQYF. Written as DNA, the CDR3 is TGTGCCAGCAGTTTAACCCCGGTGGGGGACTTGGGTGGGGAGCAGTACTTC.

This clonotype was observed a few times. The J gene is TRBJ2-7, the V gene TRBV20-1; tentative D call: TRBD1 (6 bases). This CDR3 is 17 amino acids long. V was pared by 0 bases and J by 0 bases, with 18 bases between. The germline CDR1 and CDR2 sequences are DFQATT and SNEGSKA (reference sequence). The CDR3 region is CSARDSVGASGSYEQYF. The CDR3 DNA follows: TGCAGTGCTAGAGATTCGGTGGGGGCCAGCGGCTCCTACGAGCAGTACTTC.

This clonotype occurred a few times. V gene TRBV6-5 combines with J gene TRBJ2-7; weak D call: TRBD1 (5 bases). V shed 8 bases and J shed 2 bases, with 13 bases lying between them. The CDR3 is made up of 13 amino acids. Germline V gives CDR1 MNHEY, CDR2 SVGAGI. CDR3 amino acids: CASQHQGAYEQYF. Written as DNA, the CDR3 is TGTGCCAGCCAGCACCAGGGCGCCTACGAGCAGTACTTC.

This clonotype has a count of ten or more. This chain uses TRBV28 with TRBJ2-6, with 8 bases lining up with TRBD2. Losses at the gene ends were 3 bases for V and 0 bases for J; bases not matched to a gene: 4. The V gene's germline CDR1 is MDHEN and CDR2 SYDVKM. The CDR3 runs to 17 residues. The CDR3 sequence: CASSLTGGPSGANVLTF. DNA for the CDR3: TGTGCCAGCAGTTTGACGGGAGGGCCCTCTGGGGCCAACGTCCTGACTTTC.

This clonotype has just a few counts. The genes are TRBV10-2 and TRBJ1-1, with D tentatively TRBD1 (6 bases). This CDR3 comprises 16 residues. Deletions cut 5 bases from V and 0 bases from J, with 16 bases between. The germline gives CDR1 WSHSY, CDR2 SAAADI. The CDR3 loop reads CASSQGPPGLNTEAFF. In DNA, the CDR3 is TGCGCCAGCAGTCAGGGGCCGCCCGGCCTGAACACTGAAGCTTTCTTT.

This clonotype was counted between two and nine times. The chain links TRBV4-3 to TRBJ1-2; a weak D match, TRBD1 (6 bases). Germline V gives CDR1 LGHNA, CDR2 YSLEER. V lost 3 bases, J lost 0 bases, and 14 bases lay in between. The CDR3 totals 16 residues. CDR3 in amino acids: CASSQANRDTNYGYTF. CDR3 DNA: TGCGCCAGCAGCCAGGCCAACAGGGACACTAACTATGGCTACACCTTC.

This clonotype has only a few counts. J is TRBJ1-5 and V is TRBV6-5, with D unresolved. The CDR3 contains 16 residues. Trimming cost V 2 bases and J 3 bases, with 14 bases left between them. The germline CDR1 and CDR2 sequences are MNHEY and SVGAGI. The CDR3 sequence is CASSYVGPGSNQPQHF. The CDR3, as DNA: TGTGCCAGCAGTTACGTGGGTCCAGGTTCCAATCAGCCCCAGCATTTT.

This CDR3 is CASSPKVVDTQYF. CDR3 DNA: TGTGCCAGCAGTCCGAAAGTGGTCGATACGCAGTATTTT. This chain joins TRBV6-5 and TRBJ2-3, with D hard to call. Looked up from germline, CDR1 is MNHEY and CDR2 is SVGAGI. The CDR3 spans 13 residues. V was cut by 5 bases and J by 6 bases, with 12 bases left in between.

The chain links TRBV6-5 to TRBJ2-1; D is possibly TRBD2 (6 bases). Germline loops: CDR1 MNHEY, CDR2 SVGAGI. Trimming left V 6 bases short and J 9 bases short, with 15 bases between. This CDR3 comprises 13 residues. The CDR3 DNA reads TGTGCCAGCAGGTCAACCGCCGGGGGTGAGCAGTTCTTC. Amino acid sequence: CASRSTAGGEQFF.

About this clonotype itself: In this CDR3 the conserved last residue, phenylalanine or tryptophan, is missing, so a read error is likely. The J gene is TRBJ1-1, the V gene TRBV18; weak D call: TRBD1 (6 bases). This CDR3 has 13 residues. V lost 0 bases, J lost 6 bases, and 8 bases lay in between. The germline gives CDR1 KGHSH, CDR2 LQKENI. The CDR3 DNA reads as TGTGCCAGCTCACCACCCCGGACAGCTGAAGCTTTCTAT. It translates to CASSPPRTAEAFY.

This clonotype appeared many times. The V and J genes are TRBV29-1 and TRBJ2-3, with 8 bases that match TRBD2. This CDR3 spans 14 amino acids. The trim removed 4 bases at V and 5 bases at J, leaving 8 bases unmatched. Germline assignment: CDR1 SQVTM and CDR2 ANQGSEA. The CDR3 DNA reads TGCAGCGTTGTACCAGCGGGAGAAGGAGATACGCAGTATTTT. Protein sequence: CSVVPAGEGDTQYF.

This clonotype was detected only a few times. The CDR3 bases are TGCAGTGCTGGTGCGAGGGACAGGGGTTCTCATGGCTACACCTTC. Translating gives CSAGARDRGSHGYTF. The chain recombines TRBV20-1 with TRBJ1-2; TRBD1 matches 10 bases. The CDR3 is 15 residues long. The germline V gene has CDR1 DFQATT and CDR2 SNEGSKA (reference sequence). V lost 5 bases to trimming and J lost 6 bases; unmatched junction nucleotides: 12.

This clonotype turned up a few times. The chain uses TRBV30 and TRBJ2-3, with 14 bases that match TRBD2. The V gene end was trimmed by 7 bases and the J gene end by 5 bases; junction bases not matched to a gene: 8. CDR3 length: 15 amino acids. Germline loops: CDR1 GTSNPN, CDR2 SVGIG (reference sequence). CDR3 DNA sequence: TGTGCCTCCCTAGGACTAGCGGGAGGTTTAGATACGCAGTATTTT. Translated: CASLGLAGGLDTQYF.

This chain links TRBV5-3 with TRBJ2-7; D unclear. TRBV5-3 is flagged as an ORF with uncertain function. CDR3 size: 13 residues. Trimming shortened V by 8 bases and J by 0 bases, and 12 bases separated the two germline ends. This CDR3 is CASSLKNSYEQYF. For the CDR3, the DNA is TGTGCCAGCAGCCTGAAAAACTCCTACGAGCAGTACTTC.

V and J are TRBV7-9 and TRBJ2-2, with D maybe TRBD2 (6 bases). This CDR3 contains 18 residues. Germline loops: CDR1 SEHNR, CDR2 FQNEAQ (reference sequence). Trimming shortened V by 5 bases and J by 6 bases, and 25 bases separated the two germline ends. The chain's CDR3 is CASSLPEGTADGAGELFF. The CDR3 nucleotides are TGTGCCAGCAGCCTACCGGAGGGGACCGCAGATGGGGCCGGGGAGCTGTTTTTT.

The chain joins TRBV29-1 to TRBJ2-1, with 10 bases aligning to TRBD2. Trimming removed 1 base from V and 4 bases from J; junction bases left unmatched: 4. The CDR3 consists of 15 residues. CDR1 is SQVTM, CDR2 ANQGSEA, per germline. The CDR3 DNA follows: TGCAGCGTTGAAGGTCTAGCGGGAGTGTACAATGAGCAGTTCTTC. This gives the protein CSVEGLAGVYNEQFF.